One and the same sample provided the 29 T cell receptor beta chains below, sequenced in a study of blood T cells in healthy people across ages. Primers used in a second PCR of roughly 6 to 11 cycles were a sample-barcoded 5' primer and a J-beta primer mix. Using its own MiXCR run on the 5' RACE reads, TCRdb lists one record per CDR3 protein. This sample has about 2 million distinct CDR3 sequences; roughly 50% occur once, and the top ten carry over 2%. The sample taken for sequencing was blood. Receptors originate from a woman aged 40-49 years in good health.

V usage is TRBV6-5 and J usage is TRBJ1-6; weak D call: TRBD1 (5 bases). V lost 0 bases, J lost 10 bases, and 13 bases lay in between. The CDR3 is 15 amino acids. Looked up from germline, CDR1 is MNHEY and CDR2 is SVGAGI. The CDR3 coding sequence is TGTGCCAGCAGTTACTCCGGGGCCTCTGGGTCACCCCTCCACTTT. Its protein product is CASSYSGASGSPLHF.

The chain joins TRBV20-1 to TRBJ1-2; D perhaps matches TRBD1 (6 bases). CDR1 and CDR2 (germline): DFQATT, SNEGSKA (reference sequence). V lost 4 bases to trimming and J lost 6 bases, with 15 bases between them. The CDR3 is made up of 13 amino acids. The CDR3 sequence: CSAKGGGQNGYTF. The CDR3 DNA is TGCAGTGCTAAAGGCGGGGGGCAGAATGGCTACACCTTC.

CDR3 amino acids: CSVRDRVSRWEGEQYF. The CDR3 coding sequence is TGCAGCGTCCGGGACAGGGTTTCTAGGTGGGAGGGCGAGCAGTACTTC. The chain carries TRBV29-1 and TRBJ2-5, with 9 bases that match TRBD1. The J call is in doubt because the DNA end fits TRBJ2-7 better. Germline V gives CDR1 SQVTM, CDR2 ANQGSEA. CDR3 length: 16 residues.

This chain links TRBV9 with TRBJ1-5; 12 bases align to TRBD1. Germline V gives CDR1 SGDLS, CDR2 YYNGEE. V dropped 2 bases and J dropped 1; count of bases not matched to a gene: 7. CDR3 length equals 18 residues. CDR3 sequence: CASSVSRDRGRSNQPQHF. DNA for the CDR3: TGTGCCAGCAGCGTCTCCCGGGACAGGGGGCGCAGCAATCAGCCCCAGCATTTT.

The genes are TRBV5-1 and TRBJ2-5; no definite D call. This CDR3 comprises 15 residues. Germline loops: CDR1 SGHRS, CDR2 YFSETQ. V lost 0 bases and J lost 1, with 10 bases in between. The CDR3 region is CASSLVGPTQETQYF. CDR3 coding DNA: TGCGCCAGCAGCTTGGTAGGGCCTACCCAAGAGACCCAGTACTTC.

This clonotype has a handful of counts. This rearrangement joins TRBV20-1 to TRBJ2-7; possibly TRBD2 for D (5 bases). Germline CDR1 DFQATT, CDR2 SNEGSKA (reference sequence). Trimming took 6 bases from V and 2 from J, leaving 14 bases between them. The CDR3 consists of 13 residues. The CDR3 spells CSAPGMWAYEQYF. The CDR3, as DNA: TGCAGTGCCCCGGGGATGTGGGCCTACGAGCAGTACTTC.

The chain has TRBV24-1 and TRBJ2-1; 9 nucleotides align to TRBD1. CDR3 length: 15 amino acids. J gave up 8 bases and V 3 bases, and 7 bases lay outside the gene matches. Per germline, CDR1 KGHDR and CDR2 SFDVKD. The DNA for the CDR3 is TGTGCCACCAGTGATCAGGGACAGGGAACGGATGAGCAGTTCTTC. Translated: CATSDQGQGTDEQFF.

There are a few counts of this clonotype. This rearrangement joins TRBV6-5 to TRBJ2-6; D gene ambiguous. CDR3 size: 15 residues. The V and J ends lost 3 bases and 2 bases respectively, with 8 bases between them. The V gene's germline CDR1 is MNHEY and CDR2 SVGAGI. CDR3 DNA: TGTGCCAGCAGTTATGGAGTCCCTGGGGCCAACGTCCTGACTTTC. Translating gives CASSYGVPGANVLTF.

The CDR3 DNA reads as TGTGCCAGCAGTCCGACCGGGACAGGGATGGGAAGGGAAAAACTGTTTTTT. Translated: CASSPTGTGMGREKLFF. The chain carries TRBV28 and TRBJ1-4, with TRBD1 matching 9 bases. Germline CDR1 and CDR2: MDHEN and SYDVKM. CDR3 length: 17 residues. Trimming removed 5 bases from V and 8 bases from J; junction bases left unmatched: 15.

V usage is TRBV7-2 and J usage is TRBJ1-2; maybe TRBD1 (5 bases). V lost 2 bases, J lost 0 bases, and 16 bases lay in between. The germline V gene encodes CDR1 SGHTA and CDR2 FQGNSA. CDR3 length: 17 residues. The DNA for the CDR3 is TGTGCCAGCAGCTTATGGGGCAGGGAAGGAGCTAACTATGGCTACACCTTC. Its translation: CASSLWGREGANYGYTF.

The rearrangement uses TRBV7-2 and TRBJ2-5; 9 bases are a match to TRBD2. CDR3 size: 15 residues. Germline CDR1 is SGHTA and CDR2 is FQGNSA. The V segment lost 1 base and the J segment 5 bases; nucleotides outside the gene matches: 5. As DNA, the CDR3 is TGTGCCAGCAGCTTAGATGCTAGCGGGGTTGAGACCCAGTACTTC. Residues: CASSLDASGVETQYF.

The chain has TRBV20-1 and TRBJ1-2, with D uncertain. V was pared by 6 bases and J by 8 bases, with 16 bases between. The germline V gene encodes CDR1 DFQATT and CDR2 SNEGSKA (reference sequence). The CDR3 has 12 amino acids. Here the CDR3 reads CSAPLEEGGYTF. The DNA for the CDR3 is TGCAGTGCCCCTCTGGAGGAGGGCGGCTACACCTTC.

This chain links TRBV18 with TRBJ1-4; D may be TRBD1 (6 bases). V shed 3 bases and J shed 0 bases, with 11 bases lying between them. This CDR3 contains 16 residues. Germline loops: CDR1 KGHSH, CDR2 LQKENI. CDR3 coding DNA: TGTGCCAGCTCACCCAACAGACAGGCAACTAATGAAAAACTGTTTTTT. Amino acid sequence: CASSPNRQATNEKLFF.

Comments on this clonotype: A read error may produce the germline difference seen at one junction end. V and J are TRBV15 and TRBJ2-4, with D tentatively TRBD1 (6 bases). The CDR3 consists of 14 residues. Germline V gene sequence: CDR1 LNHNV, CDR2 YYDKDF (reference sequence). The CDR3 nucleotides read TGTGCCACCAGCAGAAGGAGACAGGAGGACATTCGGTACTTC. It yields the protein CATSRRRQEDIRYF.

Details on this clonotype: A much larger clone differs by one base, so this may be a read error. This chain's CDR3 is CASSSRHRLAGAHNEQYF. CDR3 nucleotides: TGTGCCAGCAGTTCCCGCCACCGACTAGCGGGGGCCCACAATGAGCAGTACTTC. The V call is TRBV6-2 or TRBV6-3, the J call TRBJ2-1; 12 positions match TRBD2. The DNA end is more similar to TRBJ2-7, so the J call may be wrong. Germline V CDR1 and CDR2: MNHEY, SVGEGT. CDR3 length equals 18 residues.

V gene TRBV7-8 combines with J gene TRBJ2-5; D is unresolved. CDR1 and CDR2 (germline): SGHVS, FQNEAQ. Trimming pared 4 bases from V and 1 base from J, leaving 13 bases between. This CDR3 has 15 residues. The CDR3 is CASSCTAYTQETQYF. CDR3 DNA sequence: TGTGCCAGCAGCTGCACGGCTTATACCCAAGAGACCCAGTACTTC.

This clonotype has a single count. The CDR3 DNA is TGCGCCAGCACCGATAACGCACCTTCCGAGCAGTACTTC. It encodes CASTDNAPSEQYF. The chain combines TRBV10-2 with TRBJ2-4; D is unclear. The J call is in doubt because the DNA end fits TRBJ2-7 better. The germline V gene encodes CDR1 WSHSY and CDR2 SAAADI. The CDR3 totals 13 residues.

Concerning this clonotype: Germline is not matched at one junction end, which may reflect a read error. The chain links TRBV7-7 to TRBJ2-1, with D unresolved. The CDR3 contains 14 residues. Per germline, CDR1 SSHAT and CDR2 FNYEAQ (reference sequence). In DNA form, the CDR3 reads TGTGCTAGCAGCTTCGTTGATTATGGCGGTGAGCAGTTCTTC. This sequence encodes CASSFVDYGGEQFF.

The J gene is TRBJ1-5, the V gene TRBV20-1, with a possible D match to TRBD1 (5 bases). This CDR3 is 15 amino acids long. CDR1 and CDR2 from the germline V gene are DFQATT and SNEGSKA (reference sequence). Trimming stripped 3 bases from V and 3 bases from J, with 15 bases between. CDR3 bases: TGCAGTGCTAGGGGGGGGACGGAGCTCAATCAGCCCCAGCATTTT. Protein product: CSARGGTELNQPQHF.

The table lists this clonotype with a few counts. The chain joins TRBV28 to TRBJ2-7; 7 nucleotides align to TRBD1. The CDR3 totals 18 residues. After removal of 5 bases from V and 0 bases from J, the junction contained 16 bases not matched to a gene. Germline-derived CDR1 and CDR2 are MDHEN and SYDVKM. The chain's CDR3 is CASSGHLGTVGFSYEQYF. CDR3 DNA: TGTGCCAGCAGTGGACACCTGGGGACAGTAGGTTTCTCCTACGAGCAGTACTTC.

This clonotype was observed a few times. The chain carries TRBV11-2 and TRBJ2-5, with D tentatively TRBD1 (6 bases). CDR1 and CDR2 from the germline V gene are SGHAT and FQNNGV. The CDR3 has 15 residues. The germline V and J ends were trimmed by 1 base and 1 base, with 10 bases remaining between them. The CDR3 DNA follows: TGTGCCAGCAGCTTAGGCAGGACAGTCCAAGAGACCCAGTACTTC. Translated: CASSLGRTVQETQYF.

This clonotype was detected once. The chain combines TRBV6-1 with TRBJ2-5; 9 nucleotides align to TRBD1. The J segment lost 4 bases and the V segment lost 6 bases, leaving 12 bases of the junction unmatched. The CDR3 is 16 residues long. Germline V gene lookup returns CDR1 MNHNS and CDR2 SASEGT. CDR3 in DNA: TGTGCCAGCAGCGGGACATACAGGGGGCAGCCAGAGACCCAGTACTTC. It encodes CASSGTYRGQPETQYF.

A few counts support this clonotype. The gene calls are TRBV7-2 and TRBJ2-1; a weak D match, TRBD2 (5 bases). Trimming left V 4 bases short and J 7 bases short, with 17 bases between. The germline CDR1 and CDR2 sequences are SGHTA and FQGNSA. This CDR3 region has 15 residues. CDR3 sequence (DNA): TGTGCCAGCAGCTCCGTCAGGCGGGTCATAAATGAGCAGTTCTTC. Amino acids: CASSSVRRVINEQFF. The entire variable domain, with the rest obtained from reference TRBV7-2 and TRBJ2-1, is as follows: GAGVSQSPSNKVTEKGKDVELRCDPISGHTALYWYRQSLGQGLEFLIYFQGNSAPDKSGLPSDRFSAERTGGSVSTLTIQRTQQEDSAVYLCASSSVRRVINEQFFGPGTRLTVL.

This clonotype occurred once. The V call is TRBV4-1, the J call TRBJ2-1; 9 positions agree with TRBD2. This CDR3 spans 16 amino acids. V lost 3 bases, J lost 8 bases, and 11 bases stayed unmatched. Germline CDR1 is MGHRA and CDR2 is YSYEKL. The CDR3 sequence is CASSHVQAGGSDEQFF. CDR3 sequence (DNA): TGCGCCAGCAGCCACGTTCAAGCGGGGGGAAGTGATGAGCAGTTCTTC.

This clonotype was counted only a few times. This rearrangement joins TRBV29-1 to TRBJ2-3; no reliable D call. The CDR3 sequence is 14 residues long. V gave up 2 bases and J gave up 1 base, with 10 bases separating them. The germline CDR1 and CDR2 sequences are SQVTM and ANQGSEA. In DNA form, the CDR3 reads TGCAGCGTTGAAATAAACAGCCGCACAGATACGCAGTATTTT. Translating it yields CSVEINSRTDTQYF.

This chain joins TRBV7-2 and TRBJ2-3; 9 bases align to TRBD2. V lost 1 base, J lost 5 bases, and 13 bases stayed unmatched. Germline-derived CDR1 and CDR2 are SGHTA and FQGNSA. The CDR3 is made up of 18 amino acids. The CDR3 sequence: CASSLGVWRGGRKDTQYF. The DNA for the CDR3 is TGTGCCAGCAGCTTAGGAGTTTGGCGGGGGGGCCGGAAAGATACGCAGTATTTT.

The V call is TRBV7-6, the J call TRBJ2-7, with 8 bases identical to TRBD2. The J call may be incorrect, as the DNA end agrees better with TRBJ2-5. The CDR3 sequence is 16 residues long. The germline CDR1 and CDR2 sequences are SGHVS and FNYEAQ. The CDR3 region is CASSLRGGAGEETQYF. For the CDR3, the DNA is TGTGCCAGCAGCTTAAGGGGGGGAGCGGGGGAAGAGACCCAGTACTTC.

This clonotype was detected a few times. The V gene is TRBV20-1, the J gene TRBJ2-7, with D possibly called TRBD1 or TRBD2 (5 bases each). The ends were cut back, 5 bases at V and 0 bases at J, with 11 bases in the middle. CDR1 and CDR2 (germline): DFQATT, SNEGSKA (reference sequence). CDR3 length equals 13 residues. CDR3 region: CSAGTESSYEQYF. The DNA for the CDR3 is TGCAGTGCTGGGACCGAAAGCTCCTACGAGCAGTACTTC.

The gene calls are TRBV28 and TRBJ2-3; 11 nucleotides align to TRBD2. Per germline, CDR1 MDHEN and CDR2 SYDVKM. The CDR3 covers 17 residues. The J segment lost 2 bases and the V segment lost 3 bases, leaving 7 bases of the junction unmatched. CDR3 loop: CASSFALAGGFTDTQYF. The CDR3 coding sequence is TGTGCCAGCAGTTTCGCTCTAGCGGGGGGTTTCACAGATACGCAGTATTTT.